The T cell receptor beta chain described here comes from a study of blood T cell repertoires in COVID-19. For the study at large: The United States, Italy and Spain were the sources of the acute and convalescent COVID-19 samples. Nucleic acid was either cDNA or gDNA, and it came from T cells, B-cell-depleted T cells, or PBMCs.

Under the authors' procedure: Using reference gene primer amplification, nucleated cell counts were estimated. This table comes from immunoSEQ multiplex PCR, and its TCRdb copy is limited to in-frame clones, with some not included. V and J calls and clone size follow that table, whereas D and trimming were derived from the DNA. The sample has 26,000 or so clones, 76% seen once; the top ten hold 40%. Germline loops: CDR1 MDHEN, CDR2 SYDVKM. This CDR3 region has 15 residues. With 7 bases clipped from V and 0 bases from J, the junction kept 9 bases outside the gene matches. V is TRBV28 and J is TRBJ2-7; TRBD2 matches at 7 bases. Sequences were obtained from peripheral blood. The receptor was isolated from a man between 65 and 85 years old with acute or convalescent COVID-19. Here the CDR3 reads CASTAGLADSYEQYF. In DNA, the CDR3 is TGTGCCAGCACGGCAGGGCTAGCGGACTCCTACGAGCAGTACTTC.